This paragraph reports one T cell receptor beta chain. Its antigen remains undetermined. No qualities accompany the bases; no much larger clone lies one base away. The data were taken from a study of T-cell memory formation after mild COVID-19 (dated by TCRdb to 2020 to 2022). Background for the entire study: TCR sequence clusters from the two donors were largely donor specific. Two young, previously healthy adult volunteers, one female and one male, were included in the cohort. In two donors, T-cell clones that expanded and contracted after mild COVID-19 were followed by sequencing TCRalpha and TCRbeta repertoires longitudinally.

Sequencing instrument: Illumina NovaSeq 6000. cDNA libraries for TCRalpha and TCRbeta were prepared by 5'RACE using constant-segment primers, with sample barcodes and unique molecular identifiers added. Trizol reagent was used to extract RNA from every sample. Amplification of the libraries took two PCR steps, and the second step added a second sample barcode plus Illumina TruSeq adapters. Libraries were sequenced on an Illumina NovaSeq with 2 x 150 bp paired-end reads. In the original analysis: Reads were demultiplexed and collapsed into UMI-guided consensus sequences with migec v1.2.7. With mixcr v2.1.11, UMI consensuses were aligned to TRA and TRB V and J templates and assembled into clonotypes. Expanded or contracted clonotypes were those called significant by both edgeR and NoisET, with noise models trained on biological replicates. For edgeR calls, the thresholds were a false discovery rate-adjusted p below 0.01 and a log2 fold-change of 1. PCA with hierarchical clustering of max-normalized trajectories of the 1000 most abundant clonotypes was used as exploratory dynamics analysis. Separately sequenced CD4+ and CD8+ repertoires were used to assign the CD4 or CD8 phenotype of responding clones. TCRdb trimmed public reads at Q25 via fastp, called clones via MiXCR and kept in-frame beta chains. Every entry covers one CDR3 protein and lists the most common genes and DNA from its rows. What appears here as the V and J calls and clone size reflects TCRdb's work, not the paper's. The sample yields tens of thousands of distinct CDR3 sequences; approximately 15% were counted once. The top ten clones comprise roughly 30% of the sample.

The full study reports these points: Contracting CD4+ clones appeared mostly in the CM and EM memory subsets, whereas CD8+ clones were enriched in EMRA. The detection of some responding clones in pre-infection memory suggests that pre-existing cross-reactive memory T cells joined the SARS-CoV-2 response. Whether the second-wave clones peaking on day 37 were SARS-CoV-2 specific was not confirmed. The study included only a couple of mild cases, and larger cohorts that include severe cases with pre-infection samples were judged to be necessary. Balanced CD4/CD8 phenotypes were observed for clones contracting from day 15 to 85, whereas a bias towards CD4+ was observed for a second wave of clones expanding from day 15 to 37.

Ficoll-Paque density gradient centrifugation was the method used to isolate PBMCs. V lost 2 bases and J lost 13 bases, and the count of bases not matched to a germline gene is 6. The CDR3 has 12 amino acids, counting the end cysteine and phenylalanine. The sequence is cut down to CDR3 DNA, 36 bases in frame from base 1. The germline V gene encodes CDR1 SEHNR and CDR2 FQNEAQ (reference sequence). The receptor was isolated from an adult woman who had mild COVID-19 (a few samples of this study predate the infection). The sample titles of this study are shuffled in the database, so cell type and time point are left out; the donor was told from shared clones. The material sequenced was PBMCs or a T cell subset sorted from them (not recorded which). The rearrangement joined TRBV7-9 to TRBJ1-2; TRBD1 aligns with 8 central bases. The DNA reads TGTGCCAGCAGCTTATCGGGACAGGTTTTCACCTTC. This sequence encodes CASSLSGQVFTF.